This T cell receptor (beta chain) was recorded in a study of cytomegalovirus exposure and HLA in healthy donors. Study information: Earlier findings included some 120 million unique TCR beta sequences obtained from 170 million or so T cells. The study's findings and limits: Across HLA loci, a later analysis found differing TCR association rates, with DRB1 most and HLA-C fewest.

PCR used 60 Vbeta primers and 13 Jbeta primers. Method: immunoSEQ multiplex PCR; TCRdb's copy keeps in-frame clones and lacks some. The sample lists roughly 180,000 clones, about four fifths occurring once. The CDR3 spans 15 residues. Trimming shortened V by 5 bases and J by 3 bases, and 13 bases separated the two germline ends. From germline, CDR1 is MNHEY and CDR2 SVGAGI. With respect to this clone: What it binds is unknown.

The TCR comes from a man aged 25-40 years in good health and CMV-seropositive. This chain connects TRBV6-5 to TRBJ1-4; no clear D. Sequencing input: PBMCs. The CDR3 nucleotides are TGTGCCAGCAGTCCTCGACACAGAGCTAATGAAAAACTGTTTTTT. This translates into CASSPRHRANEKLFF.